These 11 T cell receptor beta chains came from one sample sequenced in a study of T cell changes during pregnancy in multiple sclerosis. This table comes from immunoSEQ multiplex PCR, and its TCRdb copy is limited to in-frame clones, with some not included. This table holds 25,000 to 30,000 clones, around 90% found once. The sequencing used CD8+ T cells from peripheral blood mononuclear cells, collected before pregnancy. The receptors shown here come from a female donor with multiple sclerosis, enrolled in a pregnancy study.

This clone was detected once. The V gene is TRBV27, the J gene TRBJ1-1; weak D call: TRBD1 (6 bases). V lost 8 bases and J lost 5, with 9 bases in between. Germline loops: CDR1 MNHEY, CDR2 SMNVEV (reference sequence). The CDR3 runs 11 residues. The chain's CDR3 is CASGGATEAFF. The CDR3 DNA reads TGTGCCAGCGGGGGGGCAACTGAAGCTTTCTTT.

The V gene is TRBV9, the J gene TRBJ1-1; D is unclear. Germline V CDR1 and CDR2: SGDLS, YYNGEE. This CDR3 is 17 amino acids long. The V gene lost 0 bases and the J gene lost 1 base, with 16 bases spanning the gap. The CDR3 is CASSVEGAPRGNTEAFF. In DNA, the CDR3 is TGTGCCAGCAGCGTAGAGGGTGCACCTCGGGGGAACACTGAAGCTTTCTTT.

The CDR3 DNA reads TGCGCCAGCAGCCAATCCTGGACAGGGAGGGGCTACACCTTC. Translation: CASSQSWTGRGYTF. The chain links TRBV4-3 to TRBJ1-2, with 8 bases lining up with TRBD1. From germline, CDR1 is LGHNA and CDR2 YSLEER. Trimming at V came to 2 bases and at J to 8 bases, leaving 7 bases not matched to a gene. The CDR3 totals 14 residues.

The chain couples TRBV6-1 to TRBJ1-5; weak D call: TRBD1 (5 bases). Trimming left V 1 base short and J 0 bases short, with 22 bases between. Germline V gene data show CDR1 as MNHNS and CDR2 as SASEGT. The CDR3 runs to 20 residues. CDR3 region: CASSEVLTAALTYSNQPQHF. For the CDR3, the DNA is TGTGCCAGCAGTGAAGTATTGACAGCTGCCCTTACGTATAGCAATCAGCCCCAGCATTTT.

J is TRBJ2-7 and V is TRBV13, with unresolved D. This CDR3 has 14 residues. The V gene lost 3 bases and the J gene lost 2 bases, with 11 bases spanning the gap. Germline CDR1 and CDR2: PRHDT and FYEKMQ (reference sequence). The CDR3 nucleotides are TGTGCCAGCAGCTTTTGGAACAGTGCCTACGAGCAGTACTTC. This translates into CASSFWNSAYEQYF.

This clone was counted a single time. The chain links TRBV5-4 to TRBJ2-1, with TRBD2 matching over 12 bases. J lost 5 bases, V lost 0 bases, and 9 bases had no gene match. Germline CDR1 SGHNT, CDR2 YYREEE (reference sequence). The CDR3 sequence is 18 residues long. For the CDR3, the DNA is TGTGCCAGCAGCTTGGGTCTAGCGGGAGGGCCGAGGAACAATGAGCAGTTCTTC. As protein: CASSLGLAGGPRNNEQFF.

The J gene is TRBJ1-1, the V gene TRBV29-1, with 9 bases fitting TRBD1. The CDR3 sequence is 17 residues long. Looked up from germline, CDR1 is SQVTM and CDR2 is ANQGSEA. J gave up 3 bases and V 5 bases, and 16 bases lay outside the gene matches. CDR3 DNA: TGCAGCGTTTTTACCCTTACAGGGGGCGTTTCGGACACTGAAGCTTTCTTT. This translates into CSVFTLTGGVSDTEAFF.

This rearrangement joins TRBV5-1 to TRBJ2-1, with D possibly TRBD2 on 6 matching bases. Germline CDR1 and CDR2: SGHRS and YFSETQ. This CDR3 is built from 12 residues. V was cut by 4 bases and J by 7 bases, with 9 bases left in between. CDR3 coding DNA: TGCGCCAGCAGCACGGCGGGGAATGAGCAGTTCTTC. Protein: CASSTAGNEQFF.

The chain uses TRBV7-8 and TRBJ1-2; TRBD1 aligns across 7 bases. The length of the CDR3 is 16 residues. Germline values: CDR1 SGHVS, CDR2 FQNEAQ. Trimming took 1 base from V and 3 from J; bases not matched to a gene: 8. The CDR3 DNA is TGTGCCAGCAGCTTAGAGGTCCCGGACAGGCACTATGGCTACACCTTC. Protein: CASSLEVPDRHYGYTF.

The chain joins TRBV27 to TRBJ1-2, with 7 bases identical to TRBD1. Germline CDR1 MNHEY, CDR2 SMNVEV (reference sequence). CDR3 length: 13 amino acids. The V segment lost 3 bases and the J segment 7 bases; nucleotides outside the gene matches: 5. The CDR3 here is CASSFEGASGYTF. CDR3 nucleotides: TGTGCCAGCAGTTTCGAGGGGGCGTCTGGCTACACCTTC.

The CDR3 region has the DNA TGTGCCAGCCGTCTAGCGGGAGTGCACAATGAGCAGTTCTTC. Translating gives CASRLAGVHNEQFF. J is TRBJ2-1 and V is TRBV19; 10 nucleotides agree with TRBD2. CDR1 is LNHDA and CDR2 is SQIVND in the germline V gene (reference sequence). J gave up 5 bases and V 9 bases, and 7 bases lay outside the gene matches. This CDR3 contains 14 residues.